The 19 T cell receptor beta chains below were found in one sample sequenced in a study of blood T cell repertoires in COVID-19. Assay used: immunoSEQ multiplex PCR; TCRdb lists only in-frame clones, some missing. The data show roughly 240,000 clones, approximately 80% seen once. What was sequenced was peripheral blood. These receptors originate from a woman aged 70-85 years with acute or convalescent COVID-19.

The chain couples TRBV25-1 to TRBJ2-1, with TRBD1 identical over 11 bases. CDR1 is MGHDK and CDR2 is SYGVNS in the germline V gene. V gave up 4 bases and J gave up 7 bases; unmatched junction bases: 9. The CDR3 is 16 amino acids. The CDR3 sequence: CASSGAGQGVGNEQFF. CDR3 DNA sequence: TGTGCCAGCAGTGGGGCGGGACAGGGGGTGGGGAATGAGCAGTTCTTC.

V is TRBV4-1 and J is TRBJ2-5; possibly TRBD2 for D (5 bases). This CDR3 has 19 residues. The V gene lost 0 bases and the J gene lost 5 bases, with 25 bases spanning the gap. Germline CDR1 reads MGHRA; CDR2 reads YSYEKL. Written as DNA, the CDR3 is TGCGCCAGCAGCCAAGAAGGGCTACGACCCGAGGGCCGGTTGGAGACCCAGTACTTC. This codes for CASSQEGLRPEGRLETQYF.

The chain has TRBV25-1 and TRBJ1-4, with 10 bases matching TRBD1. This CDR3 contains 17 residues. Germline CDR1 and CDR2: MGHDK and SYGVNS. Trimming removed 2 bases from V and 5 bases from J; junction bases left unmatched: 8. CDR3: CASSEHAADRGNEKLFF. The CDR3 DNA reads TGTGCCAGCAGTGAACATGCGGCGGACAGGGGGAATGAAAAACTGTTTTTT.

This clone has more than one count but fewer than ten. CDR3 protein: CASFSPTLLEFAQYF. The CDR3 DNA is TGTGCCAGCTTCTCTCCAACTCTCCTGGAGTTTGCGCAGTATTTT. This chain connects TRBV28 to TRBJ2-3; no clear D. Trimming removed 8 bases from V and 10 bases from J, with 25 bases in between. Germline values: CDR1 MDHEN, CDR2 SYDVKM. The CDR3 totals 15 residues.

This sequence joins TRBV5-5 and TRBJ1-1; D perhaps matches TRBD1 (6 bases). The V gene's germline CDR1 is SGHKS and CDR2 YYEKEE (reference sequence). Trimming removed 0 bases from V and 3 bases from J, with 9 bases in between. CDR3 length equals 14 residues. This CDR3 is CASSLGAGDTEAFF. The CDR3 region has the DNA TGTGCCAGCAGCTTGGGGGCAGGGGACACTGAAGCTTTCTTT.

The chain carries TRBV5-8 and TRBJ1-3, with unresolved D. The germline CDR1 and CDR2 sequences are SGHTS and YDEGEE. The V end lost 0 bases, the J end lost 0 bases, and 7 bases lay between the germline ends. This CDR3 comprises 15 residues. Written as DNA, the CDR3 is TGTGCCAGCAGCTTGGGGCTGGCCTCTGGAAACACCATATATTTT. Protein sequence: CASSLGLASGNTIYF.

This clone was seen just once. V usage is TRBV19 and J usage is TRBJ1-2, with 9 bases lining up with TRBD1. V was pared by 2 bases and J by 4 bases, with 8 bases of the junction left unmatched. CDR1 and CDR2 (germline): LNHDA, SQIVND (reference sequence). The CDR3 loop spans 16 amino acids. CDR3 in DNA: TGTGCCAGTAGTATATCTCCCACAGGGGGCCTCTATGGCTACACCTTC. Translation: CASSISPTGGLYGYTF.

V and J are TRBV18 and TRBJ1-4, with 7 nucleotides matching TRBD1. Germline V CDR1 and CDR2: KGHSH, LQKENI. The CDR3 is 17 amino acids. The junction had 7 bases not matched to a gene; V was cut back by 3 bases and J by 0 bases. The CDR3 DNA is TGTGCCAGCTCACCCCGACAGGGAGAGGCAACTAATGAAAAACTGTTTTTT. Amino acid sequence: CASSPRQGEATNEKLFF.

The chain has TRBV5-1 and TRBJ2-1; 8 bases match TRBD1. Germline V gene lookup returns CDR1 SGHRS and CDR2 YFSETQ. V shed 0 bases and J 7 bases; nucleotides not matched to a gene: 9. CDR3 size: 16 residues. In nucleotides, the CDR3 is TGCGCCAGCAGCTTGGTGGTGACAGGGGTAGGAAATGAGCAGTTCTTC. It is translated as CASSLVVTGVGNEQFF.

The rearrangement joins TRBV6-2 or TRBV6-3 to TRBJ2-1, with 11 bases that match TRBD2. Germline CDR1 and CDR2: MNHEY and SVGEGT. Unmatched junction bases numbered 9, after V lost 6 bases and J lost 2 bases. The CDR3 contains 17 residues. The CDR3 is CASSRRIAGGTYNEQFF. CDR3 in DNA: TGTGCCAGCAGCAGAAGAATAGCGGGGGGGACCTACAATGAGCAGTTCTTC.

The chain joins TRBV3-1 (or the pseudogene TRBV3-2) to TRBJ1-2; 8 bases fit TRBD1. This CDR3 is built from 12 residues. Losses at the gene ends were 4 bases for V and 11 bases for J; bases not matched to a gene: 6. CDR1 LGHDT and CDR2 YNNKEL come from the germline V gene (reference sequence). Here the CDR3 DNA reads TGTGCCAGCAGCCCTCGACAGGGGACGTACACCTTC. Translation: CASSPRQGTYTF.

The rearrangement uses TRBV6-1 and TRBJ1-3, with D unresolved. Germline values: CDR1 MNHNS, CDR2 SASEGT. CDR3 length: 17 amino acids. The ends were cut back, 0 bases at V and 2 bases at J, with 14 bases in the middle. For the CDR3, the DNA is TGTGCCAGCAGTGAAGCGCTTCCGGGAATGGCTGGAAACACCATATATTTT. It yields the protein CASSEALPGMAGNTIYF.

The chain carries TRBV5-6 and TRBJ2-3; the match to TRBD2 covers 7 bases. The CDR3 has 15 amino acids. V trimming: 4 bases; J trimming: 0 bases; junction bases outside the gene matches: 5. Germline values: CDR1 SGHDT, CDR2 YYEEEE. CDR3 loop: CASSLLAVSTDTQYF. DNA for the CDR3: TGTGCCAGCAGCCTCCTAGCGGTTAGCACAGATACGCAGTATTTT.

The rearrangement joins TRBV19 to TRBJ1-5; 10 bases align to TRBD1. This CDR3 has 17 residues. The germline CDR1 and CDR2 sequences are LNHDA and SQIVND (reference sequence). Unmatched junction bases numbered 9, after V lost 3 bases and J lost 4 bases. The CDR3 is CASSIRDPGQGNQPQHF. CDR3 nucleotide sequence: TGTGCCAGTAGTATTAGAGACCCGGGACAGGGGAATCAGCCCCAGCATTTT.

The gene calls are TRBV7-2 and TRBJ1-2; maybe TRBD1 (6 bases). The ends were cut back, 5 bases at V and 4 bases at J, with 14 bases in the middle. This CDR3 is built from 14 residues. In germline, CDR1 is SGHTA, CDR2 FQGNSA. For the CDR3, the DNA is TGTGCCAGCAGCGCACAGGGTGATGGCTATGGCTACACCTTC. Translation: CASSAQGDGYGYTF. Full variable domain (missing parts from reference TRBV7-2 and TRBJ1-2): GAGVSQSPSNKVTEKGKDVELRCDPISGHTALYWYRQSLGQGLEFLIYFQGNSAPDKSGLPSDRFSAERTGGSVSTLTIQRTQQEDSAVYLCASSAQGDGYGYTFGSGTRLTVV.

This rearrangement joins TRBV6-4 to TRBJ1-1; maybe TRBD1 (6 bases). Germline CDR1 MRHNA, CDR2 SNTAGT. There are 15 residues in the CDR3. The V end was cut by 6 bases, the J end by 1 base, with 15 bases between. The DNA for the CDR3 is TGTGCCAGCAGCGCACAGGGTGGGGCGAACACTGAAGCTTTCTTT. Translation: CASSAQGGANTEAFF.

In DNA form, the CDR3 reads TGCGCCAGCAGCTATCTATCTAGCGGGGGGTATTTGGAGACCCAGTACTTC. Translating gives CASSYLSSGGYLETQYF. This rearrangement joins TRBV5-1 to TRBJ2-5; 11 bases agree with TRBD2. The CDR3 extends over 17 amino acids. J was trimmed by 5 bases and V by 3 bases; bases with no gene match: 12. Germline V CDR1 and CDR2: SGHRS, YFSETQ.

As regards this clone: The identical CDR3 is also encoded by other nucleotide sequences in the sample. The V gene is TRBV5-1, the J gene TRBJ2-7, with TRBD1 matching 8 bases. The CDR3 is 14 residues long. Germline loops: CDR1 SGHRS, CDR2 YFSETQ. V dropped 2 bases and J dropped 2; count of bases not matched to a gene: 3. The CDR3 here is CASSFGTGAYEQYF. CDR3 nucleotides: TGCGCCAGCAGCTTTGGGACAGGAGCCTACGAGCAGTACTTC.

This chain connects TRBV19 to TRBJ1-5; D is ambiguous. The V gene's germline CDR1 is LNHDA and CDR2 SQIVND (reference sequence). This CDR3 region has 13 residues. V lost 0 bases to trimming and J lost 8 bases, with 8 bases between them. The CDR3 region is CASSIDQYEPQHF. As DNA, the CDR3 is TGTGCCAGTAGTATAGATCAGTATGAGCCCCAGCATTTT.